Reported below is one TCR beta chain. This clonotype has at least ten counts. This clone's antigen is unknown. No base quality information exists; no much larger clone differs at one position. TCR beta CDR3 regions were amplified from RNA transcripts. For the first round of RT-PCR on the TCR CDR3, the HTBI primer set was used together with the Qiagen OneStep RT-PCR kit. The libraries were constructed in a second round of multiplex PCR and then size-selected and purified. Paired-end sequencing of the libraries was performed with 100 bp reads on an Illumina HiSeq2000. The source study handled its data this way. SOAPnuke was used to process the raw data, removing reads that contained adapters or uncalled bases, had a mean Phred below 15, or lacked an exact match to the constant primer or identifier. COPE v1.2.5 was used to merge high-quality paired reads, and clonotypes were defined as unique nucleotide sequences. Clonotypes were aligned to IMGT TRBV, TRBD and TRBJ reference segments using MiTCR v1.1. Analysis was restricted to V-J combinations with a frequency above 0.0001, which covered about 99% of repertoires. The TCS score was defined as F50 (clonal expansion) divided by E x V (chaos), with BLOSUM62-based TCRdist calculated between CDR3 peptides within each V-J. Welch's t-statistics and random forest reduced roughly 500 V-J features to 10 to 15, which were used in a naive Bayes classifier (R e1071). TCRdb ran its own pipeline on the public reads, namely fastp trimming at Q25 and MiXCR clone calling, and kept in-frame beta chains. Under each unique CDR3 protein, matching rows form one entry showing the most common genes and DNA. None of the V and J calls come from the authors' own analysis; TCRdb made them. The table for this sample lists roughly 740,000 distinct CDR3 sequences; roughly 15% of them were counted only once. 8.4% of the sample goes to the ten largest clones.

Stable Graves' hyperthyroidism was defined as the absence of progression to ophthalmopathy over 18 months of follow-up. Hyperthyroidism patients were newly diagnosed, had a disease duration of under 2 months, and were aged 18 to 65 years. Patients with uncontrolled infections, other autoimmune diseases, pregnancy or lactation were excluded. Clinical symptoms, serum thyroxine and TRAb, thyroid ultrasound, and orbital computed tomography formed the basis for the diagnoses. Ficoll-Paque density gradient centrifugation was used to isolate PBMCs from 9.5 to 10 ml of fresh peripheral blood. Trizol reagent was used to extract total RNA, and RNA quality was then checked on an Agilent 2100 Bioanalyzer. The sample belongs to a study of T cells in Graves' hyperthyroidism and ophthalmopathy (dated by TCRdb to between 2018 and 2020). Concerning the study at large: Peripheral blood was sampled at the time of initial diagnosis, prior to any treatment. A discovery cohort of roughly 96 patients, 43 with Graves' ophthalmopathy and 55 to 60 with stable Graves' hyperthyroidism, was used to find distinguishing TCR V-J signatures. An independent validation cohort of under 20 hyperthyroidism patients and some 15 patients who later progressed to ophthalmopathy tested prospective prediction of ophthalmopathy. The 90 to 100 discovery patients were randomly split 7:3 into training and test sets. Thyroid tissue and blood T-cell repertoires from about six Graves' hyperthyroidism patients were also compared in the study. Following sampling, methimazole starting at 30 mg daily was given to hyperthyroidism patients, and high-dose intravenous methylprednisolone was given to ophthalmopathy patients. TCR Vbeta CDR3 sequencing of approximately 140 peripheral blood samples (roughly 41 ophthalmopathy, some 75 hyperthyroidism and roughly 17 progressor patients) is reported in the paper. Overall study outcomes, separate from this receptor: Blood samples also contained most of the expanded thyroid clonotypes (frequency above 0.001), which suggests that blood repertoires may reflect thyroid immune responses. In cross-validation, a model built on a 13 V-J signature told ophthalmopathy apart from stable hyperthyroidism with under 90% sensitivity and about 81% specificity, and in testing the same model reached 80%/75%. In validation, the model predicted progression to ophthalmopathy a median of roughly 6.1 months before onset, with roughly 71% sensitivity and 72.22% specificity. No statistical method was used to set the sample size in advance, and investigators knew the group allocation.

From cysteine to phenylalanine, the CDR3 is 14 amino acids long. Just CDR3 DNA is preserved here, 42 bases in frame from base 1. CDR1 and CDR2 are read off the germline V gene as SNHLY and FYNNEI. The junction shows trimming of 3 bases on V and 5 bases on J, plus 8 bases between the germline ends. Material for sequencing was blood. The receptor was derived from a man between 18 and 29 years old with Graves' hyperthyroidism. The sequence joins TRBV2 to TRBJ1-6; no D gene can be assigned with confidence. The CDR3 region reads CASSEGRNNSPLHF. Read as DNA, the sequence is TGTGCCAGCAGTGAGGGAAGGAATAATTCACCCCTCCACTTT.